This T cell receptor beta chain was obtained from a study of T cell repertoires in cytomegalovirus infection. Study as a whole: The authors used CMV epitopes that were HLA-C-restricted (recently identified) and HLA-B-restricted (well studied). Public TCR beta signatures marked donors with CMV infection and the matching HLA.

Germline V gene lookup returns CDR1 SQVTM and CDR2 ANQGSEA. The CDR3 sequence is 13 residues long. V was trimmed by 8 bases and J by 7 bases, leaving 20 bases between them. On this clonotype: The antigen is unknown.

Study-wide findings and caveats: The response measured ex vivo was dominated by TCR beta clonotypes (HLA-C-restricted and CMV-specific).

TCRdb redid the calling of the reads with MiXCR, one entry per CDR3 protein. Counted here are about 270,000 distinct CDR3 sequences, approximately 22% occurring once; the ten biggest clones make up under 25%. This receptor was taken from a human donor in good health (CMV status not recorded). Some clones in this sample may be carry-over from other donors' samples. This sequence joins TRBV29-1 and TRBJ2-5, with D perhaps matching TRBD1 (7 bases). The sample here was cultured PBMCs, taken from culture after CMV antigen stimulation. This CDR3 reads CSFEKGQGGTQYF. CDR3 sequence (DNA): TGCAGCTTCGAAAAGGGGCAGGGGGGGACCCAGTACTTC. Together with reference TRBV29-1 and TRBJ2-5, the CDR3 gives the full variable domain: SAVISQKPSRDICQRGTSLTIQCQVDSQVTMMFWYRQQPGQSLTLIATANQGSEATYESGFVIDKFPISRPNLTFSTLTVSNMSPEDSSIYLCSFEKGQGGTQYFGPGTRLLVL.